This T cell receptor beta chain was observed in a study of T-cell memory formation after mild COVID-19. Study summary: Clustering of TCRs was largely donor specific.

Between the trimmed V and J ends, which lost 7 bases and 2 bases, there was a span of 18 bases. The CDR3 is 15 residues long. CDR1 is MGHDK, CDR2 SYGVNS, per germline. TCRdb ran MiXCR on the 5' RACE reads and lists one entry per CDR3 protein. The sample consists of under 450,000 distinct CDR3 sequences, 13% to 15% of them appearing once. Sample: PBMCs or a T cell subset sorted from them (not recorded which). The clonotype originates from a man younger than 30 who had mild COVID-19 (a few samples of this study predate the infection). Cell type and time point are not known. The chain links TRBV25-1 to TRBJ2-7; TRBD1 might be the D (6 bases). DNA of the CDR3: TGTGCCAGCAACCGCGTGTGGGGGCTAACCTACGAGCAGTACTTC. Translation gives CASNRVWGLTYEQYF.